These T cell receptor beta chains were read from a single sample in a study of blood T cell repertoires in COVID-19. Using immunoSEQ multiplex PCR, the repertoire was profiled, and TCRdb retains in-frame clones only, with some absent. The sample lists about 250,000 clones, under 90% occurring once. The sequenced material came from PBMCs or T cells enriched from blood (not recorded which). The receptors shown here come from a woman aged 25 to 39 with acute COVID-19. CDR3s include the opening cysteine and the closing phenylalanine or tryptophan. Some rows have no size entry. The others give once, few or many, or a class for an expanded clone.

TRBV18	TRBJ2-1	once	CASSRAGGPYNEQFF
TRBV15	TRBJ1-5	NA	CATSRSWGETSQPQHF
TRBV19	TRBJ2-7	NA	CASSIGAGRAYEQYF
TRBV18	TRBJ1-1	few	CASSPQGTLGTEAFF
TRBV19	TRBJ1-1	NA	CASSIIGAMNTEAFF
TRBV7-7	TRBJ2-1	NA	CASSLRQGIAEQFF
TRBV2	TRBJ2-5	NA	CASTSTGGLETQYF
TRBV9	TRBJ2-3	NA	CASSVAGLTDTQYF
TRBV6-2/TRBV6-3	TRBJ1-4	NA	CASTPTGGGEKLFF
TRBV24-1	TRBJ2-1	NA	CATSDGTSGARYNEQFF
TRBV7-9	TRBJ1-1	NA	CASSLANTGQGPEAFF
TRBV9	TRBJ2-1	NA	CASSARLAFSYNEQFF
TRBV7-3	TRBJ2-1	NA	CASSPKGAYNEQFF
TRBV28	TRBJ2-7	NA	CASNREQGATDEQYF
TRBV9	TRBJ2-7	NA	CASSHASGGSYEQYF
TRBV10-3	TRBJ2-1	NA	CAISELAGSSYNEQFF
TRBV11-2	TRBJ1-1	NA	CASSLDGSGGAFF
TRBV7-3	TRBJ2-5	once	CASSLGGGSETQYF
TRBV4-1	TRBJ2-1	NA	CASSPVGGGNEQFF
TRBV6-6	TRBJ1-4	NA	CASSYSVGSNNEKLFF
TRBV16	TRBJ1-2	NA	CASSRDSNYGYTF
TRBV6-5	TRBJ1-6	NA	CASSLMRSPLHF
TRBV9	TRBJ1-3	NA	CASSTGITSGNTIYF
TRBV5-1	TRBJ2-1	NA	CASSGGTGSSYNEQFF
TRBV7-9	TRBJ1-2	once	CASSFGTDFHYGYTF
TRBV2	TRBJ1-5	NA	CASRVAGMGLGQPQHF
TRBV9	TRBJ2-3	NA	CASGVNTQYF
TRBV6-5	TRBJ1-3	NA	CASSYSGGISGNTIYF
TRBV5-5	TRBJ1-4	NA	CASSIRDRGHSNEKLFF
TRBV11-2	TRBJ1-2	NA	CASSSFNYGYTF
TRBV7-2	TRBJ2-3	once	CASSPWDSGTDTQYF
TRBV19	TRBJ2-4	NA	CASSTGQGFGKNIQYF
TRBV6-6	TRBJ1-2	NA	CASTGQRNYGYTF
TRBV19	TRBJ1-6	NA	CASSQANSPLHF
TRBV7-8	TRBJ2-7	NA	CASSLAIPGDYEQYF
TRBV29-1	TRBJ2-1	few	CSAQGDNYNEQFF
TRBV5-1	TRBJ2-5	NA	CASSLGEWTGNSQETQYF
TRBV15	TRBJ1-2	NA	CATSTGQSYGYTF
TRBV9	TRBJ2-5	once	CASSPLKTSGGAETQYF
TRBV19	TRBJ1-2	NA	CASSTGQASDGYTF
TRBV6-1	TRBJ1-5	NA	CASSEVWTGTDQPQHF
TRBV5-1	TRBJ2-2	NA	CASSLAGFFNTGELFF
TRBV28	TRBJ2-1	NA	CASSRDRFNEQFF
TRBV6-2/TRBV6-3	TRBJ1-2	NA	CASSYKGDYGYTF
TRBV2	TRBJ1-2	NA	CASSEALRRAGYGYTF
TRBV7-9	TRBJ2-5	NA	CASSFLGGPTGETQYF
TRBV11-2	TRBJ1-2	NA	CASSLDTGTGYGYTF
TRBV5-1	TRBJ1-1	NA	CASSFGSILGTEAFF
TRBV5-1	TRBJ2-7	NA	CASSGGQYFYEQYF
TRBV18	TRBJ1-2	NA	CASSLPTASYGYTF